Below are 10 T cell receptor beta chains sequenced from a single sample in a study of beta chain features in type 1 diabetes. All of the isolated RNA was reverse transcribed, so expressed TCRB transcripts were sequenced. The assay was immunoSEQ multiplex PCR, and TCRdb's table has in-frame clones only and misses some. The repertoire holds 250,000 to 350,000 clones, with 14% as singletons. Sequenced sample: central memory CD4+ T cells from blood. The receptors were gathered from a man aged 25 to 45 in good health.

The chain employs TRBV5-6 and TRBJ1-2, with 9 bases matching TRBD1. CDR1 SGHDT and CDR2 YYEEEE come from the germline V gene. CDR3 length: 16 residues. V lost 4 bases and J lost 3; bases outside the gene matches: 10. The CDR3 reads CASSAGTGNNDYGYTF. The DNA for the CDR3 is TGTGCCAGCAGCGCGGGGACAGGGAATAACGACTATGGCTACACCTTC.

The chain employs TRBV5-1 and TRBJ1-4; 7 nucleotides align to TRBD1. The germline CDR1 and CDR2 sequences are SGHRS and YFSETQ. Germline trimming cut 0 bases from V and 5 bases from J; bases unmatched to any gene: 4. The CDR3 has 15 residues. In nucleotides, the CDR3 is TGCGCCAGCAGCTTGGCCGGGACAGAGAATGAAAAACTGTTTTTT. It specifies CASSLAGTENEKLFF.

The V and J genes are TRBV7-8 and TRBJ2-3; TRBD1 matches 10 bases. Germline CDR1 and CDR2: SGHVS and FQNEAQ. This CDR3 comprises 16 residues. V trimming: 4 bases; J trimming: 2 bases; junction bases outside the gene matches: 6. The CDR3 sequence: CASSSRDRGDTDTQYF. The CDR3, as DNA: TGTGCCAGCAGCTCCCGGGACAGGGGTGACACAGATACGCAGTATTTT.

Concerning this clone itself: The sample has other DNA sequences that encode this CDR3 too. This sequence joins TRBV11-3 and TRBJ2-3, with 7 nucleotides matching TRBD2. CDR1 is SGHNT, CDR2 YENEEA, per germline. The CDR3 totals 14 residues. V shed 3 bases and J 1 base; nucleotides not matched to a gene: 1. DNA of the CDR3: TGTGCCAGCAGCTTGGGGAGGGGCACAGATACGCAGTATTTT. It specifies CASSLGRGTDTQYF.

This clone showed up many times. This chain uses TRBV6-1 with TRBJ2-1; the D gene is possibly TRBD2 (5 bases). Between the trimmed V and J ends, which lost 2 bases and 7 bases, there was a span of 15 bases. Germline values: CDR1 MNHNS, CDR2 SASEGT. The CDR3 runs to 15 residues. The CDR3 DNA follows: TGTGCCAGCAGTGAATCACCGGGAAGGATTAATGAGCAGTTCTTC. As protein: CASSESPGRINEQFF.

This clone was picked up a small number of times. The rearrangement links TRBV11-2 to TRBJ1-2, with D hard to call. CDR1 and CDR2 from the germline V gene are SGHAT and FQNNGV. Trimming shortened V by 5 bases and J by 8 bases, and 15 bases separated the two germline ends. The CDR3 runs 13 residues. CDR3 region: CASSPAFPGGYTF. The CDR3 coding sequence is TGTGCCAGCAGCCCGGCTTTCCCGGGGGGCTACACCTTC.

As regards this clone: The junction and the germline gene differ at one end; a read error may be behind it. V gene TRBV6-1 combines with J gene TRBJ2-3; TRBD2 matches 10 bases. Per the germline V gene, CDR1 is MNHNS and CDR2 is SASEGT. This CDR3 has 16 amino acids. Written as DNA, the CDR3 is TGTGCCATCAGTGAAGCCGGGACTAGCGTCACAGATACGCAGTATTTT. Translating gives CAISEAGTSVTDTQYF.

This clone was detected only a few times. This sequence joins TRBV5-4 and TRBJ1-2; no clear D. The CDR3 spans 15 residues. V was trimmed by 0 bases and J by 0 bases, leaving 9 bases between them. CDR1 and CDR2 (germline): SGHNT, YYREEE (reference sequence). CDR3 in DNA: TGTGCCAGCAGCTTGGATCCCCTAGCTAACTATGGCTACACCTTC. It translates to CASSLDPLANYGYTF.

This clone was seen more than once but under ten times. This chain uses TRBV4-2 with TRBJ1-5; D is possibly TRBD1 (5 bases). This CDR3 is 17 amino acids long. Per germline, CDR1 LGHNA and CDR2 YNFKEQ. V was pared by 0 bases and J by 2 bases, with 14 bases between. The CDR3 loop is CASSQDGTPLGNQPQHF. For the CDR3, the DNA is TGTGCCAGCAGCCAAGACGGGACTCCACTCGGCAATCAGCCCCAGCATTTT.

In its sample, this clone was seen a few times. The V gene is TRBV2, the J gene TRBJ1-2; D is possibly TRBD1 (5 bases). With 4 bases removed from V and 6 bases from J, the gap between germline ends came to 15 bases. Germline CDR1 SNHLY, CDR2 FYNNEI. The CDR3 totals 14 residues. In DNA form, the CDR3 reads TGTGCCAGCAGTGGCCATCAGGGATCCGATGGCTACACCTTC. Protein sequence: CASSGHQGSDGYTF.